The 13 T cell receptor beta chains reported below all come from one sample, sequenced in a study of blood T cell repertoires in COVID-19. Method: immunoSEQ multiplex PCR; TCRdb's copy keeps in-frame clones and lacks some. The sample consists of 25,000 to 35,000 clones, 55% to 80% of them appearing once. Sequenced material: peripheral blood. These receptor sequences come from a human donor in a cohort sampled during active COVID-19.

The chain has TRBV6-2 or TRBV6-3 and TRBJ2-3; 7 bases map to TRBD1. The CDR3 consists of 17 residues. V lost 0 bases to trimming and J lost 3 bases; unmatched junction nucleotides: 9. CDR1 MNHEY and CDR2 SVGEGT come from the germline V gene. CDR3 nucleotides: TGTGCCAGCAGTTACTCGAGGGGGCAGGCCAGTACAGATACGCAGTATTTT. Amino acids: CASSYSRGQASTDTQYF.

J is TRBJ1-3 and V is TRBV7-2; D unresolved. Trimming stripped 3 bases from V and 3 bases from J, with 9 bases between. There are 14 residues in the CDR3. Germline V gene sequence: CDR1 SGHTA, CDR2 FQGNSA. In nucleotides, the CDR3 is TGTGCCAGCAGCTTTTCGACTAGTGGAAACACCATATATTTT. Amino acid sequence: CASSFSTSGNTIYF.

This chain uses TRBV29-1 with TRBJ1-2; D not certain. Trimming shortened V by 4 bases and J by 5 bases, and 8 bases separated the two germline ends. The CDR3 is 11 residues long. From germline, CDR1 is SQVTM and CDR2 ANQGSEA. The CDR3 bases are TGCAGCGTTGGAGAAGAGTATGGCTACACCTTC. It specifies CSVGEEYGYTF.

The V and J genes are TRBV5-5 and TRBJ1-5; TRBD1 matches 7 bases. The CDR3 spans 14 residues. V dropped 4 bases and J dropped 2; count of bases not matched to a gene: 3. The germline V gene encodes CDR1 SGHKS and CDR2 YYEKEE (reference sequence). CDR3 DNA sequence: TGTGCCAGCAGCATCGGGACAGGCAATCAGCCCCAGCATTTT. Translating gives CASSIGTGNQPQHF.

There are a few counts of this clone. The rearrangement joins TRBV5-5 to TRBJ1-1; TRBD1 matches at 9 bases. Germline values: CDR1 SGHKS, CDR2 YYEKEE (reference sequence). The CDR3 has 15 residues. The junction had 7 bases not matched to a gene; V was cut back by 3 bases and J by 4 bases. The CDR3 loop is CASSYTGGGGTEAFF. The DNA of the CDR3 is TGTGCCAGCAGCTACACAGGGGGCGGTGGCACTGAAGCTTTCTTT.

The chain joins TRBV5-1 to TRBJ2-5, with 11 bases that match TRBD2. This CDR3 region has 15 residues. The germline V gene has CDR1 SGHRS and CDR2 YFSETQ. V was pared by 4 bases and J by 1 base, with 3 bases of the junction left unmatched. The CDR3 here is CASSAGTSGQETQYF. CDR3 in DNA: TGCGCCAGCAGCGCGGGGACTAGCGGCCAAGAGACCCAGTACTTC.

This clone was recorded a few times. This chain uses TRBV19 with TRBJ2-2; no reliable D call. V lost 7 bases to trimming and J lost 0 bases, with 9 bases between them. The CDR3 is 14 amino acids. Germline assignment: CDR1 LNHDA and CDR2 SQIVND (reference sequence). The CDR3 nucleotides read TGTGCCAGTACTCCTACCTCGAACACCGGGGAGCTGTTTTTT. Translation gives CASTPTSNTGELFF.

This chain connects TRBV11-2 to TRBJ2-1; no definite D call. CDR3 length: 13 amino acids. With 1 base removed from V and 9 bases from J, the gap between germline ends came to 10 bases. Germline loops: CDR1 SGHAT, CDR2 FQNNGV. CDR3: CASSLVVPGEQFF. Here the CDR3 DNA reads TGTGCCAGCAGCTTAGTGGTCCCCGGTGAGCAGTTCTTC.

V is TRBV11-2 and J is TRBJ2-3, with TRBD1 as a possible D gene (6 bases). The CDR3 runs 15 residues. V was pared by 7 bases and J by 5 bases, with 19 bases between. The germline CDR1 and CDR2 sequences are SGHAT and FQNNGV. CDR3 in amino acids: CASNPSGTIGDTQYF. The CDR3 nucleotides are TGTGCCAGCAACCCTTCCGGGACAATAGGAGATACGCAGTATTTT. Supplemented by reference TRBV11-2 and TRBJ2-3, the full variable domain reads EAGVAQSPRYKIIEKRQSVAFWCNPISGHATLYWYQQILGQGPKLLIQFQNNGVVDDSQLPKDRFSAERLKGVDSTLKIQPAKLEDSAVYLCASNPSGTIGDTQYFGPGTRLTVL.

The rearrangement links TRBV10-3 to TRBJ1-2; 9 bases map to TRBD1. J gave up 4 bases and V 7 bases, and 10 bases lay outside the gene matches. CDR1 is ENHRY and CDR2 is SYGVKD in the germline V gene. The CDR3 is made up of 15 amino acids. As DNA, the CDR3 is TGTGCCATCACCGAGGAGGGACAGGGAGCCTATGGCTACACCTTC. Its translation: CAITEEGQGAYGYTF.

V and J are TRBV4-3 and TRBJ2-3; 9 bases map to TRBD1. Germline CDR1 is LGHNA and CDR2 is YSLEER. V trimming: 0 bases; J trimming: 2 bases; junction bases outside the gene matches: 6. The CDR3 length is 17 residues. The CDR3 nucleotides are TGCGCCAGCAGCCAAGACTGGGACAGGGTAGTCACAGATACGCAGTATTTT. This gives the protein CASSQDWDRVVTDTQYF.

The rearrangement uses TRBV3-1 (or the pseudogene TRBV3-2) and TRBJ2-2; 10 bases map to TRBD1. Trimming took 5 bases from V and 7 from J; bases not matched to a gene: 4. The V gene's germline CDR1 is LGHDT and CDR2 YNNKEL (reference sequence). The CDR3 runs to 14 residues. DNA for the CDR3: TGTGCCAGCAGCGGGGACAGGGGATACGGGGAGCTGTTTTTT. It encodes CASSGDRGYGELFF.

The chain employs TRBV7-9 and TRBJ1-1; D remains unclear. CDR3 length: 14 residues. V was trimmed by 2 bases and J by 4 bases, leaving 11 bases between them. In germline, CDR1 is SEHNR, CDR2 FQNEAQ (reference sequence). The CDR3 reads CASSLPRKSTEAFF. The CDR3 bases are TGTGCCAGCAGCTTACCGAGAAAGTCCACTGAAGCTTTCTTT. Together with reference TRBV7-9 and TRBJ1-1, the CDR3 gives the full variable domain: DTGVSQNPRHKITKRGQNVTFRCDPISEHNRLYWYRQTLGQGPEFLTYFQNEAQLEKSRLLSDRFSAERPKGSFSTLEIQRTEQGDSAMYLCASSLPRKSTEAFFGQGTRLTVV.